A selection of T cell receptor beta chains follows, all from one sample in a study of T cell repertoires in cytomegalovirus infection. Each CDR3 protein is one row after TCRdb ran MiXCR on the reads. The sample contains over 200,000 distinct CDR3 sequences, around 15% of which appear only once. Sequencing was done on a sample of PBMCs. Source of these receptors: a human donor in good health (CMV status not recorded). Some clones in this sample may be carry-over from other donors' samples. Both conserved end residues are part of each CDR3. A D gene is named only where the DNA matches it firmly. Clone size is not always given. Where it is, it says once, few, many or a class for expanded clones.

abundance: few; d_gene: NA; j_gene: TRBJ1-6; v_gene: TRBV11-3; len: 13; CDR3aa: CASSRGESGPLHF; CDR3nt: TGTGCCAGCAGCCGGGGAGAATCGGGACCCCTCCACTTT
abundance: few; d_gene: NA; j_gene: TRBJ1-1; v_gene: TRBV15; len: 17; CDR3aa: CATSRDRLWEGGTEAFF; CDR3nt: TGTGCCACCAGCAGAGATCGATTGTGGGAGGGGGGCACTGAAGCTTTCTTT
abundance: many; d_gene: NA; j_gene: TRBJ2-5; v_gene: TRBV7-3; len: 15; CDR3aa: CASSLRGRLGETQYF; CDR3nt: TGTGCCAGCAGCTTGCGGGGACGCTTAGGAGAGACCCAGTACTTC
abundance: many; d_gene: NA; j_gene: TRBJ2-7; v_gene: TRBV28; len: 13; CDR3aa: CASSSDLSYEQYF; CDR3nt: TGTGCCAGCAGTTCGGACCTTTCCTACGAGCAGTACTTC
abundance: many; d_gene: NA; j_gene: TRBJ2-7; v_gene: TRBV7-2; len: 13; CDR3aa: CASSPGSYYEQYF; CDR3nt: TGTGCCAGCAGTCCAGGGTCTTACTACGAGCAGTACTTC
abundance: NA; d_gene: TRBD1; j_gene: TRBJ2-1; v_gene: TRBV5-1; len: 15; CDR3aa: CASSLEPQGPNEQFF; CDR3nt: TGCGCCAGCAGCTTGGAACCACAGGGGCCTAATGAGCAGTTCTTC
abundance: many; d_gene: NA; j_gene: TRBJ2-1; v_gene: TRBV6-1; len: 14; CDR3aa: CASSDGVGGYEQFF; CDR3nt: TGTGCCAGCAGTGACGGGGTTGGTGGGTATGAGCAGTTCTTC
abundance: NA; d_gene: NA; j_gene: TRBJ2-1; v_gene: TRBV20-1; len: 10; CDR3aa: CSAAETEQFF; CDR3nt: TGCAGTGCGGCCGAGACCGAGCAGTTCTTC
abundance: few; d_gene: NA; j_gene: TRBJ1-2; v_gene: TRBV29-1; len: 12; CDR3aa: CSVEDSNYGYTF; CDR3nt: TGCAGCGTTGAAGACAGCAACTATGGCTACACCTTC
abundance: many; d_gene: NA; j_gene: TRBJ2-5; v_gene: TRBV7-3; len: 13; CDR3aa: CASSLTRDETQYF; CDR3nt: TGTGCCAGCAGCTTAACGAGAGATGAGACCCAGTACTTC
abundance: NA; d_gene: TRBD1; j_gene: TRBJ2-1; v_gene: TRBV5-1; len: 16; CDR3aa: CASSSPDRVFYNEQFF; CDR3nt: TGCGCCAGCAGCTCCCCCGACAGGGTATTCTACAATGAGCAGTTCTTC
abundance: NA; d_gene: NA; j_gene: TRBJ2-3; v_gene: TRBV20-1; len: 14; CDR3aa: CSASDRYSTDTQYF; CDR3nt: TGCAGTGCTAGCGACCGGTATAGCACAGATACGCAGTATTTT
abundance: many; d_gene: TRBD2; j_gene: TRBJ2-7; v_gene: TRBV7-2; len: 18; CDR3aa: CASSLGLAGGLLKYEQYF; CDR3nt: TGTGCCAGCAGCTTAGGACTAGCGGGGGGGCTGCTAAAATACGAGCAGTACTTC
abundance: few; d_gene: NA; j_gene: TRBJ2-4; v_gene: TRBV20-1; len: 12; CDR3aa: CSAREGPNIQYF; CDR3nt: TGCAGTGCTAGAGAGGGACCAAACATTCAGTACTTC
abundance: NA; d_gene: TRBD1; j_gene: TRBJ2-7; v_gene: TRBV7-6; len: 16; CDR3aa: CASSSAGTGRPYEQYF; CDR3nt: TGTGCCAGCAGTTCTGCCGGGACAGGGAGGCCCTACGAGCAGTACTTC
abundance: many; d_gene: TRBD1; j_gene: TRBJ1-6; v_gene: TRBV7-8; len: 16; CDR3aa: CASSPRGQDYNSPLHF; CDR3nt: TGTGCCAGCAGCCCGAGGGGACAGGACTATAATTCACCCCTCCACTTT
abundance: many; d_gene: TRBD2; j_gene: TRBJ2-5; v_gene: TRBV7-8; len: 15; CDR3aa: CASSLAAGGRETQYF; CDR3nt: TGTGCCAGCAGCTTAGCAGCGGGAGGGCGGGAGACCCAGTACTTC
abundance: few; d_gene: NA; j_gene: TRBJ2-2; v_gene: TRBV14; len: 13; CDR3aa: CASSHQETGELFF; CDR3nt: TGTGCCAGCAGCCACCAGGAAACCGGGGAGCTGTTTTTT
abundance: NA; d_gene: TRBD2; j_gene: TRBJ2-7; v_gene: TRBV29-1; len: 15; CDR3aa: CSVEESGTSYYEQYF; CDR3nt: TGCAGCGTTGAAGAATCCGGGACTAGCTACTACGAGCAGTACTTC
abundance: many; d_gene: NA; j_gene: TRBJ2-1; v_gene: TRBV11-2; len: 15; CDR3aa: CASSNGGRGSYEQFF; CDR3nt: TGTGCCAGCAGCAACGGGGGGAGGGGGTCCTATGAGCAGTTCTTC
abundance: NA; d_gene: TRBD1; j_gene: TRBJ2-7; v_gene: TRBV7-9; len: 15; CDR3aa: CASSLASGGYHEQYF; CDR3nt: TGTGCCAGCAGCTTAGCCTCAGGGGGCTACCACGAGCAGTACTTC
abundance: NA; d_gene: NA; j_gene: TRBJ1-2; v_gene: TRBV6-8; len: 13; CDR3aa: CASSLRQNRGYTF; CDR3nt: TGTGCCAGCAGTCTAAGACAGAACCGTGGCTACACCTTC
abundance: many; d_gene: NA; j_gene: TRBJ1-6; v_gene: TRBV6-1; len: 17; CDR3aa: CASSELQGSSYNSPLHF; CDR3nt: TGTGCCAGCAGTGAACTCCAGGGGAGCTCCTATAATTCACCCCTCCACTTT
abundance: few; d_gene: NA; j_gene: TRBJ1-5; v_gene: TRBV18; len: 14; CDR3aa: CASSLSSLNQPQHF; CDR3nt: TGTGCCAGCTCACTGTCGAGTCTTAATCAGCCCCAGCATTTT
abundance: many; d_gene: TRBD1; j_gene: TRBJ1-1; v_gene: TRBV7-3; len: 16; CDR3aa: CASSPGWDRVGTEAFF; CDR3nt: TGTGCCAGCAGCCCGGGCTGGGACAGGGTAGGAACTGAAGCTTTCTTT
abundance: many; d_gene: NA; j_gene: TRBJ1-4; v_gene: TRBV11-2; len: 12; CDR3aa: CASSINRAELFF; CDR3nt: TGTGCCAGCAGCATAAACAGGGCCGAACTGTTTTTT
abundance: NA; d_gene: NA; j_gene: TRBJ2-2; v_gene: TRBV5-5; len: 15; CDR3aa: CASSPVQGHTGELFF; CDR3nt: TGTGCCAGCAGCCCAGTGCAGGGTCATACCGGGGAGCTGTTTTTT
abundance: NA; d_gene: NA; j_gene: TRBJ1-5; v_gene: TRBV10-2; len: 14; CDR3aa: CASSRLYSNQPQHF; CDR3nt: TGCGCCAGCAGCAGACTTTATAGCAATCAGCCCCAGCATTTT
abundance: many; d_gene: TRBD2; j_gene: TRBJ2-3; v_gene: TRBV7-2; len: 18; CDR3aa: CASSWILVGREGTDTQYF; CDR3nt: TGTGCCAGCAGCTGGATCCTGGTCGGACGGGAGGGCACAGATACGCAGTATTTT
abundance: NA; d_gene: NA; j_gene: TRBJ2-6; v_gene: TRBV7-9; len: 16; CDR3aa: CASSFLGAGGANVLTF; CDR3nt: TGTGCCAGCAGCTTCCTGGGGGCGGGCGGGGCCAACGTCCTGACTTTC
abundance: many; d_gene: TRBD2; j_gene: TRBJ2-1; v_gene: TRBV15; len: 13; CDR3aa: CATSMGGRNEQFF; CDR3nt: TGTGCCACCAGCATGGGGGGGAGGAATGAGCAGTTCTTC
abundance: NA; d_gene: TRBD2; j_gene: TRBJ2-1; v_gene: TRBV10-1; len: 15; CDR3aa: CASSGTSGGANEQFF; CDR3nt: TGCGCCAGCAGTGGTACTAGCGGGGGGGCGAATGAGCAGTTCTTC
abundance: few; d_gene: NA; j_gene: TRBJ2-3; v_gene: TRBV5-1; len: 15; CDR3aa: CASSLTGISTDTQYF; CDR3nt: TGCGCCAGCAGCTTAACAGGGATTTCAACAGATACGCAGTATTTT
abundance: NA; d_gene: TRBD1; j_gene: TRBJ1-1; v_gene: TRBV28; len: 14; CDR3aa: CASSRRTGATEAFF; CDR3nt: TGTGCCAGCAGTCGCCGGACAGGGGCCACTGAAGCTTTCTTT
abundance: NA; d_gene: NA; j_gene: TRBJ2-2; v_gene: TRBV4-3; len: 17; CDR3aa: CASSQDPGAANTGELFF; CDR3nt: TGCGCCAGCAGCCAAGACCCGGGAGCCGCGAACACCGGGGAGCTGTTTTTT
abundance: many; d_gene: TRBD1; j_gene: TRBJ2-3; v_gene: TRBV7-2; len: 15; CDR3aa: CASSFGDRRPDTQYF; CDR3nt: TGTGCCAGCAGCTTCGGGGACAGGAGGCCAGATACGCAGTATTTT
abundance: NA; d_gene: TRBD1; j_gene: TRBJ1-5; v_gene: TRBV19; len: 13; CDR3aa: CASRTGPNQPQHF; CDR3nt: TGTGCCAGTAGGACAGGGCCCAATCAGCCCCAGCATTTT
abundance: NA; d_gene: TRBD2; j_gene: TRBJ2-3; v_gene: TRBV15; len: 17; CDR3aa: CATSRRLAGGQKDTQYF; CDR3nt: TGTGCCACCAGCAGGAGGCTAGCGGGAGGGCAAAAAGATACGCAGTATTTT
abundance: few; d_gene: NA; j_gene: TRBJ1-1; v_gene: TRBV11-2; len: 12; CDR3aa: CASSRVEREAFF; CDR3nt: TGTGCCAGCAGCCGGGTGGAGCGTGAAGCTTTCTTT
abundance: NA; d_gene: TRBD2; j_gene: TRBJ2-2; v_gene: TRBV5-1; len: 14; CDR3aa: CASRALADLGELFF; CDR3nt: TGCGCCAGCAGGGCGCTAGCGGATCTCGGGGAGCTGTTTTTT
abundance: many; d_gene: NA; j_gene: TRBJ2-4; v_gene: TRBV11-2; len: 13; CDR3aa: CASSLISKNIQYF; CDR3nt: TGTGCCAGCAGCTTAATTTCCAAAAACATTCAGTACTTC
abundance: NA; d_gene: NA; j_gene: TRBJ1-5; v_gene: TRBV6-2/TRBV6-3; len: 15; CDR3aa: CASIPTGTSNQPQHF; CDR3nt: TGTGCCAGCATCCCCACCGGCACCTCCAATCAGCCCCAGCATTTT
abundance: NA; d_gene: TRBD1; j_gene: TRBJ2-7; v_gene: TRBV13; len: 17; CDR3aa: CASSPGKPGTDSYEQYF; CDR3nt: TGTGCCAGCAGCCCCGGTAAACCGGGGACAGACTCCTACGAGCAGTACTTC
abundance: NA; d_gene: TRBD1; j_gene: TRBJ2-1; v_gene: TRBV2; len: 15; CDR3aa: CASAGDRGSYNEQFF; CDR3nt: TGTGCCAGCGCAGGCGACAGGGGTTCCTACAATGAGCAGTTCTTC